Shown below are 6 T cell receptor beta chains from a single sample sequenced in a study of human T cells and chemical hapten exposure. One entry per CDR3 protein, called by TCRdb with MiXCR from the RACE reads. The table has roughly 100,000 distinct CDR3 sequences, 11% seen once. Time point meaning: pre-sensitization, week 0. As to treatment: therapeutic diphenylcyclopropenone sensitization with weekly scalp DPC. Sequencing used whole blood, obtained in connection with sensitization to the hapten diphenylcyclopropenone (DPC). Source of these receptors: a woman aged 60-75 years with alopecia areata. Some clones in this sample may be carry-over from other donors' samples.

The sample holds one count of this clonotype. A read error may explain this, as a much larger clone is one base away. This chain connects TRBV18 to TRBJ2-3; D remains unclear. The V end lost 8 bases, the J end lost 3 bases, and 9 bases lay between the germline ends. Germline V gives CDR1 KGHSH, CDR2 LQKENI. CDR3 size: 12 residues. CDR3 coding DNA: TGTGCCAGCCCACTGGAAACAGATACGCAGTATTTT. Translated, it gives CASPLETDTQYF. Filled out from reference TRBV18 and TRBJ2-3, the complete variable domain reads NAGVMQNPRHLVRRRGQEARLRCSPMKGHSHVYWYRQLPEEGLKFMVYLQKENIIDESGMPKERFSAEFPKEGPSILRIQQVVRGDSAAYFCASPLETDTQYFGPGTRLTVL.

This clonotype showed up many times. This chain connects TRBV18 to TRBJ1-1, with D unresolved. Germline CDR1 and CDR2: KGHSH and LQKENI. V dropped 3 bases and J dropped 4 bases, with 21 bases sitting between them. The CDR3 totals 17 residues. This chain's CDR3 is CASSPQLIKGQSTEAFF. DNA of the CDR3: TGTGCCAGCTCACCTCAACTCATCAAGGGCCAGAGCACTGAAGCTTTCTTT.

This CDR3 reads CATSDPGYNEQFF. The CDR3 DNA reads TGTGCCACCAGTGATCCGGGGTACAATGAGCAGTTCTTC. This rearrangement joins TRBV24-1 to TRBJ2-1; weak D call: TRBD2 (5 bases). Germline-derived CDR1 and CDR2 are KGHDR and SFDVKD. Trimming took 3 bases from V and 4 from J, leaving 6 bases between them. The CDR3 length is 13 residues.

This clonotype was observed many times. The genes are TRBV7-8 and TRBJ1-2; D is uncertain. The CDR3 extends over 14 amino acids. Trimming stripped 5 bases from V and 1 base from J, with 11 bases between. CDR1 and CDR2 (germline): SGHVS, FQNEAQ. CDR3 nucleotide sequence: TGTGCCAGCAGCGGGCTGGGAGTTAACTATGGCTACACCTTC. Protein sequence: CASSGLGVNYGYTF.

The V call is TRBV5-1, the J call TRBJ2-7; TRBD1 agrees at 7 bases. Germline V gives CDR1 SGHRS, CDR2 YFSETQ. The J segment lost 2 bases and the V segment lost 4 bases, leaving 3 bases of the junction unmatched. The CDR3 sequence is 13 residues long. Here the CDR3 DNA reads TGCGCCAGCAGCCCGGGACAGACCTACGAGCAGTACTTC. Translated: CASSPGQTYEQYF.

The rearrangement links TRBV10-3 to TRBJ2-1; 7 bases are a match to TRBD2. Losses at the gene ends were 10 bases for V and 6 bases for J; bases not matched to a gene: 15. Germline V gene data show CDR1 as ENHRY and CDR2 as SYGVKD. The CDR3 runs 15 residues. CDR3 DNA sequence: TGTGCCAAACCCTCCCCGCGGGGGACGTCCAATGAGCAGTTCTTC. Translating gives CAKPSPRGTSNEQFF.